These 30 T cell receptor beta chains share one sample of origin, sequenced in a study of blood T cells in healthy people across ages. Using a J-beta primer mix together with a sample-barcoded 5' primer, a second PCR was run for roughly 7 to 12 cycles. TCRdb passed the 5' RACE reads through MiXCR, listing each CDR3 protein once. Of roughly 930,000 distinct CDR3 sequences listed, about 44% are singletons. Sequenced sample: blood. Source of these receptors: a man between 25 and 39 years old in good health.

The CDR3 nucleotides are TGCGCCAGCAGCCCCCACATGGGCCCCGCTAACTATGGCTACACCTTC. This gives the protein CASSPHMGPANYGYTF. V gene TRBV5-1 combines with J gene TRBJ1-2; no clear D gene. Trimming removed 4 bases from V and 0 bases from J, with 16 bases in between. Looked up from germline, CDR1 is SGHRS and CDR2 is YFSETQ. There are 16 residues in the CDR3. The complete variable domain, with remaining parts taken from reference TRBV5-1 and TRBJ1-2, reads KAGVTQTPRYLIKTRGQQVTLSCSPISGHRSVSWYQQTPGQGLQFLFEYFSETQRNKGNFPGRFSGRQFSNSRSEMNVSTLELGDSALYLCASSPHMGPANYGYTFGSGTRLTVV.

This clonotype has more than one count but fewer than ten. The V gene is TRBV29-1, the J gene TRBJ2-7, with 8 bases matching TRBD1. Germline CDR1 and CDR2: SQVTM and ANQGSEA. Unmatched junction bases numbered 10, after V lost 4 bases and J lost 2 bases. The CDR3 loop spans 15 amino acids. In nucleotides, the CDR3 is TGCAGCGTTGGCGGGACAGGTTCCTTTCCCTACGAGCAGTACTTC. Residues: CSVGGTGSFPYEQYF.

Here the CDR3 DNA reads TGTGCCAGCAGTGAAACCAGGGATGATACGCAGTATTTT. Residues: CASSETRDDTQYF. The genes are TRBV25-1 and TRBJ2-3, with a possible D match to TRBD1 (5 bases). Germline V gives CDR1 MGHDK, CDR2 SYGVNS. This CDR3 is built from 13 residues. V was pared by 2 bases and J by 6 bases, with 9 bases between.

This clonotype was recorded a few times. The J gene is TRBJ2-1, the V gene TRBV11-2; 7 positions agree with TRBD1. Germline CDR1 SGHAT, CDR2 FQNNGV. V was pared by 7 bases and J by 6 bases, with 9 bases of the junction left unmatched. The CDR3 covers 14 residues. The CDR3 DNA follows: TGTGCCAGCACCAGGGGGTTTAGCTTCAATGAGCAGTTCTTC. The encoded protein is CASTRGFSFNEQFF.

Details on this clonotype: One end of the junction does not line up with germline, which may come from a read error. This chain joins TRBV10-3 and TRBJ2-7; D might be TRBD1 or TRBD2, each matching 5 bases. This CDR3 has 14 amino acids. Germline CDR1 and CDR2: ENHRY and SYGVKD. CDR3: CAIGETQGAYEQYF. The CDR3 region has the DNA TGTGCCATCGGTGAGACCCAGGGAGCCTACGAGCAGTACTTC.

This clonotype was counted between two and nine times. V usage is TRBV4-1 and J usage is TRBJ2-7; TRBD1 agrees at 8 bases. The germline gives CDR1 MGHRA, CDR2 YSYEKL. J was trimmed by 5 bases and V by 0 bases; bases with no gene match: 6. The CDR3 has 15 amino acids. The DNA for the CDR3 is TGCGCCAGCAGCCAAGAGGGGCAGGGGGCCAACGAGCAGTACTTC. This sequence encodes CASSQEGQGANEQYF.

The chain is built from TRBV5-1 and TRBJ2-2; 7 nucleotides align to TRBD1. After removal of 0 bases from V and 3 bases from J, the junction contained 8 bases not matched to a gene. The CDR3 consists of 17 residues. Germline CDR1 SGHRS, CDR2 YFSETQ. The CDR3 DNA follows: TGCGCCAGCAGCTTGGCGAAGGGGGCCTTACACACCGGGGAGCTGTTTTTT. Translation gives CASSLAKGALHTGELFF. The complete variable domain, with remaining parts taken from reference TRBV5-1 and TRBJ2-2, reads KAGVTQTPRYLIKTRGQQVTLSCSPISGHRSVSWYQQTPGQGLQFLFEYFSETQRNKGNFPGRFSGRQFSNSRSEMNVSTLELGDSALYLCASSLAKGALHTGELFFGEGSRLTVL.

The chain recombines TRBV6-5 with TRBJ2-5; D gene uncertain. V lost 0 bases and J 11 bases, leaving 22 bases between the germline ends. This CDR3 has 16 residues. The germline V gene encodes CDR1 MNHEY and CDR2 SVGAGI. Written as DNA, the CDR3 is TGTGCCAGCAGTTACTCGATTCAACCGGTGGCGTCTGAGCAGTACTTC. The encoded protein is CASSYSIQPVASEQYF.

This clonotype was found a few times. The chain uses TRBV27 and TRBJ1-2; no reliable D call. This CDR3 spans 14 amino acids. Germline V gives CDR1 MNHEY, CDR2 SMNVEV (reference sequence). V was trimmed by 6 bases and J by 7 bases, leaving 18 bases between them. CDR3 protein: CASSLVPGIFGYTF. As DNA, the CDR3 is TGTGCCAGCAGCCTAGTACCCGGCATATTTGGCTACACCTTC.

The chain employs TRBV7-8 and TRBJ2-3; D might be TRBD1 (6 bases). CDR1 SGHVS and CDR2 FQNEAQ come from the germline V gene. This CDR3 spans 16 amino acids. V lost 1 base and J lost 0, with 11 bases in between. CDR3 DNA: TGTGCCAGCAGCTTAGTAGGGACAACTAGCACAGATACGCAGTATTTT. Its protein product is CASSLVGTTSTDTQYF.

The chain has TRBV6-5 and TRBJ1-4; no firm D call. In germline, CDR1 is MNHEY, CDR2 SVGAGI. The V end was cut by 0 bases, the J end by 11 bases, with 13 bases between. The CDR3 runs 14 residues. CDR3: CASSYSLEASKLFF. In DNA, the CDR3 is TGTGCCAGCAGTTACTCTCTCGAGGCGTCGAAACTGTTTTTT.

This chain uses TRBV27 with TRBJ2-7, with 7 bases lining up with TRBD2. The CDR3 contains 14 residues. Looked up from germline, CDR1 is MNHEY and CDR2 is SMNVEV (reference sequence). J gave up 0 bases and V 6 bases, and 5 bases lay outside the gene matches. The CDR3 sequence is CASREWDYSYEQYF. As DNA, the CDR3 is TGTGCCAGCAGGGAATGGGACTACTCCTACGAGCAGTACTTC.

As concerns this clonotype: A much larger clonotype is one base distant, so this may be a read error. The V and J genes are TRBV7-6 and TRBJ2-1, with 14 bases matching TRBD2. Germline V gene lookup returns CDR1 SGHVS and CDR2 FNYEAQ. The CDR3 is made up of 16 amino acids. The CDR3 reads CASSPTSGGVDNEQVF. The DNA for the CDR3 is TGTGCCAGCAGCCCGACTAGCGGGGGGGTAGACAATGAGCAGGTCTTC.

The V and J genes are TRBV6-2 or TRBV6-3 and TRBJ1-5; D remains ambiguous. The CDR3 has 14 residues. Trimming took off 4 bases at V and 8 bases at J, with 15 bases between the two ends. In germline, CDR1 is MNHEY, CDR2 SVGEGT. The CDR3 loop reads CASSSRWALEPQHF. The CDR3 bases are TGTGCCAGCAGTTCCAGGTGGGCGCTTGAGCCCCAGCATTTT.

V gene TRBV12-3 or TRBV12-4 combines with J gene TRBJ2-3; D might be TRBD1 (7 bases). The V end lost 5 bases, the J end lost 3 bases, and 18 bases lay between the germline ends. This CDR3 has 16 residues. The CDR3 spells CASSLKGRGDTDTQYF. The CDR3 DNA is TGTGCCAGCAGTCTAAAGGGCAGGGGGGATACAGATACGCAGTATTTT.

CDR3 sequence reads: CAISEAGGHNEQFF. The CDR3 nucleotides read TGTGCCATCAGTGAGGCGGGAGGCCACAATGAGCAGTTCTTC. The J gene is TRBJ2-1, the V gene TRBV10-3, with 8 bases identical to TRBD2. Looked up from germline, CDR1 is ENHRY and CDR2 is SYGVKD. The CDR3 has 14 amino acids. With 2 bases clipped from V and 5 bases from J, the junction kept 2 bases outside the gene matches.

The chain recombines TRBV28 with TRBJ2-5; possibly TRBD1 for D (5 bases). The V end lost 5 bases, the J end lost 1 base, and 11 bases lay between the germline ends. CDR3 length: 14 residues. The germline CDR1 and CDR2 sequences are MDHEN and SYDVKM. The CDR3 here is CASSVRAGQETQYF. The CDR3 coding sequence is TGTGCCAGCAGTGTCAGGGCAGGCCAAGAGACCCAGTACTTC.

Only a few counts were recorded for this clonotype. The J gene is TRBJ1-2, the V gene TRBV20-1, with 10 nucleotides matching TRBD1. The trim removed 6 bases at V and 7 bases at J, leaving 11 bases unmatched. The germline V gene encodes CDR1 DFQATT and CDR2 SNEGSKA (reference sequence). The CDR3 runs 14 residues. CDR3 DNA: TGCAGTGCCCCGACCCGGGGGACAGGGGTTGGCTACACCTTC. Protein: CSAPTRGTGVGYTF.

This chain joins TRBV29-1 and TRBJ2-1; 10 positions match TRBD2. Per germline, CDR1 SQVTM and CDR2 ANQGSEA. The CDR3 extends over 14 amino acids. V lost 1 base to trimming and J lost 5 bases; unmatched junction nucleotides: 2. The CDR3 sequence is CSVEASGGDNEQFF. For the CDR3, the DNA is TGCAGCGTTGAAGCTAGCGGGGGTGACAATGAGCAGTTCTTC.

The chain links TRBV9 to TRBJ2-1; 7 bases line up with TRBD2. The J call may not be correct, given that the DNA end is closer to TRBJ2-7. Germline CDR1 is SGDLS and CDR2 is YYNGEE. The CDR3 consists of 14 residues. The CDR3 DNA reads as TGTGCCAGCAGCAGCGGGGAGGCCGACAATGAGCAGTACTTC. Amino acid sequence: CASSSGEADNEQYF.

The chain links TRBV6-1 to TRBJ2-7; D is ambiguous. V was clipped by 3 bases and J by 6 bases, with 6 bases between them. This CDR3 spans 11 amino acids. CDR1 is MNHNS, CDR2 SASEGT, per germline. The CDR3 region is CASSDWGEQYF. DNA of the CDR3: TGTGCCAGCAGTGATTGGGGCGAGCAGTACTTC.

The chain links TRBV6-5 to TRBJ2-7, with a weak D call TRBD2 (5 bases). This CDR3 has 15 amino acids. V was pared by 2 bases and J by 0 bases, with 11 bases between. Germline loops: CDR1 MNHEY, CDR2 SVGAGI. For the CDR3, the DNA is TGTGCCAGCAGTTACCCGAGGGCAGGCTCCTACGAGCAGTACTTC. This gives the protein CASSYPRAGSYEQYF.

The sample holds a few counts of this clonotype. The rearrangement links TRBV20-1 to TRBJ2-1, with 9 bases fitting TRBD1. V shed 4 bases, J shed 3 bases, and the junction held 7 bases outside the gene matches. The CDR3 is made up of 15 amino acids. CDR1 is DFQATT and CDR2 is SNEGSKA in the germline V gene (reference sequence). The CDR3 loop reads CSATSGTGHYNEQFF. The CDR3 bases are TGCAGTGCTACCTCCGGGACAGGGCACTACAATGAGCAGTTCTTC.

CDR3 sequence: CSARDLRDPRGYTF. CDR3 nucleotide sequence: TGCAGTGCTAGAGACCTCCGGGACCCCAGGGGCTACACCTTC. The V call is TRBV20-1, the J call TRBJ1-2, with D maybe TRBD1 (5 bases). CDR3 length: 14 amino acids. V was shortened by 0 bases and J by 8 bases, with 16 bases between the two germline ends. CDR1 and CDR2 from the germline V gene are DFQATT and SNEGSKA (reference sequence).

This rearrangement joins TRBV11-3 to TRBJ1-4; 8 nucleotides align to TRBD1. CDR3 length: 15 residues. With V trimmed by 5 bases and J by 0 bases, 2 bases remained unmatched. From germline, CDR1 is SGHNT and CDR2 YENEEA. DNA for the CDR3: TGTGCCAGCAGCGACAGGGGTGCAACTAATGAAAAACTGTTTTTT. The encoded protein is CASSDRGATNEKLFF.

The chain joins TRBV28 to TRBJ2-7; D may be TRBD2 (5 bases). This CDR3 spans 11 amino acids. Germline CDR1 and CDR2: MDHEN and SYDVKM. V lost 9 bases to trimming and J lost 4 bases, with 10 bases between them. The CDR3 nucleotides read TGTGCCAGTCGGGAATCATACGAGCAGTACTTC. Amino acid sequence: CASRESYEQYF.

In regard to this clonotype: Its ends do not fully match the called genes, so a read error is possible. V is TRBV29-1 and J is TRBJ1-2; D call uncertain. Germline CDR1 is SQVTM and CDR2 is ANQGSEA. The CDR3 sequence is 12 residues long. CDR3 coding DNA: TGCAGCGTTGAAAGGGTTAGTGATGGCCACACCTTC. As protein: CSVERVSDGHTF.

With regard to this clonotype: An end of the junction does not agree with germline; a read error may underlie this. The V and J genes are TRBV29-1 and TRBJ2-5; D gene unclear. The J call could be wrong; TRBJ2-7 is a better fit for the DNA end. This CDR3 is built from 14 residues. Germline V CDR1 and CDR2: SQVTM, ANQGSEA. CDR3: CCVRGSGERYEQYF. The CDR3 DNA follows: TGCTGCGTACGAGGCTCAGGAGAACGCTACGAGCAGTACTTC.

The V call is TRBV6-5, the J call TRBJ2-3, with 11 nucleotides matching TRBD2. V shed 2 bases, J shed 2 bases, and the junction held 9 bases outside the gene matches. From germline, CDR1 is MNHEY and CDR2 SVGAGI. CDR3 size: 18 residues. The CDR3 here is CASSYPPSGGTFTDTQYF. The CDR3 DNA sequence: TGTGCCAGCAGTTACCCTCCTAGCGGGGGGACTTTCACAGATACGCAGTATTTT.

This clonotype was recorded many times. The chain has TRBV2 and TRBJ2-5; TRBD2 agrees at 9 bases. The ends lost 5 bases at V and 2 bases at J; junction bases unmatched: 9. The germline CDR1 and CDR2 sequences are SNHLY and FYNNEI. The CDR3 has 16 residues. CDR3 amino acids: CASSPTHSGGQETQYF. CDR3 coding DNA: TGTGCCAGCAGTCCTACACATAGCGGGGGACAAGAGACCCAGTACTTC. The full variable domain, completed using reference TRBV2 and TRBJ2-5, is EPEVTQTPSHQVTQMGQEVILRCVPISNHLYFYWYRQILGQKVEFLVSFYNNEISEKSEIFDDQFSVERPDGSNFTLKIRSTKLEDSAMYFCASSPTHSGGQETQYFGPGTRLLVL.